This TCR beta chain originates from a study of blood T cell repertoires in COVID-19. Study background: The samples span acute and convalescent COVID-19 from the United States, Italy and Spain.

Sequencing used immunoSEQ multiplex PCR; TCRdb keeps in-frame clones, though not all of them. The profile shows about half a million clones, 70% to 90% of them singletons. This clonotype originated in a human donor in a cohort sampled during active COVID-19. Sequences were obtained from peripheral blood.

CDR3 residues: CASTPGGGVYEQFF. The CDR3 nucleotides read TGTGCCAGCACCCCCGGGGGGGGAGTATATGAGCAGTTCTTC. The chain joins TRBV6-5 to TRBJ2-1; 8 bases align to TRBD2. From germline, CDR1 is MNHEY and CDR2 SVGAGI. The CDR3 sequence is 14 residues long. V gave up 7 bases and J gave up 8 bases; unmatched junction bases: 10.